This T cell receptor (beta chain) was recovered during a study of graft-versus-host responses after intestinal transplantation. Findings and caveats of the study: Graft-donor T cell macrochimerism coincided with high graft-versus-host to host-versus-graft clonal ratios in allografts. Early post-transplant HvG declines tracked with peak circulating GvH clone levels.

Germline loops: CDR1 SGDLS, CDR2 YYNGEE. The CDR3 loop spans 18 amino acids. J was trimmed by 4 bases and V by 3 bases; bases with no gene match: 16. Here immunoSEQ multiplex PCR was the method, and the copy in TCRdb shows in-frame clones only, minus some. The sample yields 80,000 to 95,000 clones, 93% seen once. For this clone: Its antigen is not known.

This chain links TRBV9 with TRBJ1-2, with 9 positions matching TRBD1. This TCR came from a human donor who received an intestinal transplant. The specimen was unstimulated CD8+ T cells sorted from spleen or lymph node cells, collected before intestinal transplant. The CDR3 here is CASSAYSLHRDRAYGYTF. The CDR3 DNA is TGTGCCAGCAGCGCGTACTCTTTACACCGGGACAGGGCCTATGGCTACACCTTC.